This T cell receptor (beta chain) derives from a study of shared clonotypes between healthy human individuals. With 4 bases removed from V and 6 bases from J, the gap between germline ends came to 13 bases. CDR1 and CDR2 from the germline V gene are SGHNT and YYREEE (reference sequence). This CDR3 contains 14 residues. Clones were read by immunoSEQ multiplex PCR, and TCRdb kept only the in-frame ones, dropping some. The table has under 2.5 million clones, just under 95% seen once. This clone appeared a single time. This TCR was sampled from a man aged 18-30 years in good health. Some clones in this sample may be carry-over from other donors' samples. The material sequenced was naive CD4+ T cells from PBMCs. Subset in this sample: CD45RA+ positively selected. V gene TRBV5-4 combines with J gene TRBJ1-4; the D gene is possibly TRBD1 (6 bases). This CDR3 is CASSPDRNDEKLFF. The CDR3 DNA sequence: TGTGCCAGCAGCCCTGACAGGAACGATGAAAAACTGTTTTTT.